This T cell receptor (beta chain) was identified during a study of T cells in Graves' hyperthyroidism and ophthalmopathy. Study-wide results and caveats: Most thyroid clonotypes that were expanded above 0.001 also turned up in blood.

RNA transcripts yielded amplified TCR beta CDR3 regions. First-round RT-PCR targeting the TCR CDR3 was performed with the HTBI primer set. TCRdb reprocessed the multiplex PCR reads via MiXCR and lists one record per CDR3 protein. The data contain hundreds of thousands of distinct CDR3 sequences, around 15% of them seen just once; the ten biggest clones take up roughly 10%. Comment on this clonotype: Antigen unknown.

The CDR3 has 16 amino acids. V was pared by 6 bases and J by 6 bases, with 25 bases between. Per germline, CDR1 SGHDT and CDR2 YYEEEE. The genes are TRBV5-6 and TRBJ2-7; D perhaps matches TRBD2 (5 bases). Sequenced input: blood. This receptor was obtained from a woman aged 18 to 35 with Graves' hyperthyroidism. As DNA, the CDR3 is TGTGCCAGCATCCGAGGGCCTTCCCCCCCGAGAGCCGAGCAGTACTTC. It is translated as CASIRGPSPPRAEQYF.